This TCR beta chain derives from a study of graft-versus-host responses after intestinal transplantation. Study as a whole: Grafts were multivisceral, liver-intestinal, or isolated intestinal. Anti-thymocyte globulin induction was given to all recipients, followed by tacrolimus and steroids for roughly 3 years. The study, taken as a whole, reports: There were GvH clones found in recipient marrow, and some of them appeared first in ileum or blood.

Graft samples were processed, releasing intraepithelial and lamina propria lymphocytes. Sequenced by immunoSEQ multiplex PCR; TCRdb stores in-frame clones only, minus some. The data hold about 9,800 clones, with 78% observed a single time. A word on this clone: What it recognizes is unknown.

CDR3 size: 16 residues. Germline V gene lookup returns CDR1 MGHRA and CDR2 YSYEKL. Trimming at V came to 4 bases and at J to 1 base, leaving 6 bases not matched to a gene. The sequences come from ileum tissue, collected about 530 days after intestinal transplant. This rearrangement joins TRBV4-1 to TRBJ2-2, with TRBD1 matching 7 bases. This receptor was taken from a human patient who received an intestinal transplant, so some T cells may come from the graft donor. Written as DNA, the CDR3 is TGCGCCAGCAGCCCAGGAAACAGGGGGAACACCGGGGAGCTGTTTTTT. Protein sequence: CASSPGNRGNTGELFF.